Sequencing of this T cell receptor (beta chain) was carried out in a study of cytomegalovirus exposure and HLA in healthy donors. The study ran its PCR with 60 Vbeta and 13 Jbeta primers. Original processing notes: Later analysis identified approximately 88 million unique TCR beta chains, roughly 11 million shared. Data came from immunoSEQ multiplex PCR; TCRdb stores just in-frame clones and leaves some out. D and trimming were read from the DNA, whereas the V and J calls and clone size are those reported in that table. The table includes over 70,000 clones, about 70% detected once. Germline V lookup: CDR1 LNHDA, CDR2 SQIVND (reference sequence). V shed 6 bases and J shed 5 bases, with 13 bases lying between them. The CDR3 loop spans 14 amino acids.

The V and J genes are TRBV19 and TRBJ2-2; D perhaps matches TRBD1 (5 bases). The origin of this receptor is a man aged 30 to 39 in good health and CMV-seronegative. Sequencing was performed on PBMCs. The CDR3 DNA is TGTGCCAGTAGGTTTATGGGGCTGACCGGGGAGCTGTTTTTT. Protein product: CASRFMGLTGELFF.